A single sample gave rise to the 6 T cell receptor beta chains below, sequenced in a study of identical twins. TCRdb processed the 5' RACE reads anew with MiXCR; each CDR3 protein has one entry. Of about 520,000 distinct CDR3 sequences listed, 22% were seen once; the top ten hold under 0.95%. The same data also contributed to another study, on T cells expressing NK-cell markers.

The sequenced sample was CD4+ T cells sorted from blood. The receptor source for this set is a woman between 18 and 29 years old in good health.

This clonotype was found a few times. This chain uses TRBV6-1 with TRBJ2-7, with 7 positions matching TRBD2. Germline lookup yields CDR1 MNHNS and CDR2 SASEGT. The CDR3 length is 18 residues. V shed 6 bases and J 1 base; nucleotides not matched to a gene: 18. Written as DNA, the CDR3 is TGTGCCAGCAGCCAAGCAGGGACTATTGGTGTCTTGTCCTACGAGCAGTACTTC. It translates to CASSQAGTIGVLSYEQYF.

This chain links TRBV12-5 with TRBJ1-1, with a tentative D call TRBD1 (5 bases). Trimming pared 5 bases from V and 3 bases from J, leaving 13 bases between. The CDR3 is 14 residues long. CDR1 is LGHNT, CDR2 FRNRAP, per germline. CDR3 DNA sequence: TGTGCTAGTGGTCCCGATGAGGGGTACACTGAAGCTTTCTTT. It translates to CASGPDEGYTEAFF.

In this sample, this clonotype turned up a few times. The chain employs TRBV5-1 and TRBJ1-2, with D tentatively TRBD1 (5 bases). V was shortened by 4 bases and J by 8 bases, with 24 bases between the two germline ends. The germline V gene encodes CDR1 SGHRS and CDR2 YFSETQ. The CDR3 loop spans 16 amino acids. This CDR3 reads CASSLLVADNSGGYTF. CDR3 DNA sequence: TGCGCCAGCAGCCTGCTGGTGGCGGACAATTCAGGGGGCTACACCTTC.

The J gene is TRBJ1-2, the V gene TRBV29-1; D remains ambiguous. There are 12 residues in the CDR3. Looked up from germline, CDR1 is SQVTM and CDR2 is ANQGSEA. V shed 6 bases and J shed 4 bases, with 12 bases lying between them. The CDR3 sequence is CSVRTLFYGYTF. In DNA, the CDR3 is TGCAGCGTGCGGACTCTCTTCTATGGCTACACCTTC.

The rearrangement links TRBV5-6 to TRBJ1-5; D is perhaps TRBD1 (5 bases). Germline CDR1 reads SGHDT; CDR2 reads YYEEEE. Trimming cost V 2 bases and J 6 bases, with 15 bases left between them. The CDR3 has 15 amino acids. The CDR3 DNA is TGTGCCAGCAGCTTCGGGATGTCAGGGTTTCAGCCCCAGCATTTT. It translates to CASSFGMSGFQPQHF.

The V call is TRBV3-1, the J call TRBJ1-6; no reliable D call. The germline V gene has CDR1 LGHDT and CDR2 YNNKEL (reference sequence). Deletions cut 1 base from V and 10 bases from J, with 14 bases between. The CDR3 runs 15 residues. The CDR3 DNA follows: TGTGCCAGCAGCCAAGGCCGGCCGCCTCGGTCACCCCTCCACTTT. Amino acid sequence: CASSQGRPPRSPLHF.